This T cell receptor beta chain comes out of a study of cytomegalovirus exposure and HLA in healthy donors. Both 60 Vbeta primers and 13 Jbeta primers went into the PCR. Here immunoSEQ multiplex PCR was the method, and the copy in TCRdb shows in-frame clones only, minus some. Among roughly 140,000 clones listed, more than 65% were seen once. The CDR3 contains 15 residues. CDR1 is KGHSH, CDR2 LQKENI, per germline. Trimming cost V 8 bases and J 0 bases; bases outside gene matches: 6. The sequence derives from a woman in her twenties or thirties in good health and CMV-seronegative. V and J are TRBV18 and TRBJ2-3, with 9 nucleotides matching TRBD2. Sequenced input: PBMCs. The CDR3 here is CASGRLAESTDTQYF. The DNA of the CDR3 is TGTGCCAGCGGCCGACTAGCGGAGAGCACAGATACGCAGTATTTT.